A single sample is the source of the 19 T cell receptor beta chains below, sequenced in a study of blood T cells in healthy people across ages. The second PCR ran roughly 7 to 12 cycles with a sample-barcoded 5' primer and J-beta primers. TCRdb reanalysed the 5' RACE reads using MiXCR and keeps one entry per CDR3 protein. The profile shows about 640,000 distinct CDR3 sequences, roughly 58% of them singletons. The source material was blood. These receptors originate from a man in his sixties in good health.

This clonotype was picked up a small number of times. This chain links TRBV6-2 or TRBV6-3 with TRBJ2-3; 8 bases are a match to TRBD2. The germline gives CDR1 MNHEY, CDR2 SVGEGT. With V trimmed by 0 bases and J by 1 base, 6 bases remained unmatched. The CDR3 loop spans 17 amino acids. The chain's CDR3 is CASSYSRGAGGTDTQYF. In DNA form, the CDR3 reads TGTGCCAGCAGTTACTCGAGGGGAGCGGGGGGCACAGATACGCAGTATTTT.

This chain connects TRBV20-1 to TRBJ1-2; perhaps TRBD1 as D (5 bases). Germline V gene data show CDR1 as DFQATT and CDR2 as SNEGSKA (reference sequence). The CDR3 loop spans 15 amino acids. The DNA of the CDR3 is TGCACCCACTCGGGACCCGGGGCGGGAAGCTATGGCTACACCTTC. Residues: CTHSGPGAGSYGYTF.

The V gene is TRBV12-3 or TRBV12-4, the J gene TRBJ2-2, with D unclear. CDR3 length equals 15 residues. Trimming stripped 5 bases from V and 0 bases from J, with 10 bases between. CDR3 sequence reads: CASSTDYSNTGELFF. The CDR3 DNA reads TGTGCCAGCAGTACTGATTACTCGAACACCGGGGAGCTGTTTTTT.

In this sample, this clonotype turned up a few times. V usage is TRBV20-1 and J usage is TRBJ2-7; 8 nucleotides agree with TRBD1. The J call may be in error: the DNA end matches TRBJ2-5 better. CDR1 is DFQATT and CDR2 is SNEGSKA in the germline V gene (reference sequence). CDR3 length equals 14 residues. The chain's CDR3 is CSARTGGRRETQYF. The CDR3 DNA follows: TGCAGTGCTAGAACAGGGGGGCGTCGAGAGACCCAGTACTTC.

The rearrangement joins TRBV12-3 or TRBV12-4 to TRBJ1-2; 8 bases agree with TRBD1. The CDR3 extends over 14 amino acids. Trimming at V came to 4 bases and at J to 5 bases, leaving 6 bases not matched to a gene. CDR3 region: CASSWTGTTYGYTF. CDR3 nucleotides: TGTGCCAGCAGTTGGACAGGGACGACTTATGGCTACACCTTC.

This clonotype was picked up a small number of times. The chain combines TRBV11-2 with TRBJ2-4, with D perhaps TRBD1 or TRBD2 (5 bases each). V dropped 5 bases and J dropped 8 bases, with 22 bases sitting between them. The CDR3 has 16 amino acids. Germline CDR1 and CDR2: SGHAT and FQNNGV. CDR3 region: CASSPRRFGAEDIQYF. CDR3 DNA: TGTGCCAGCAGCCCCCGTCGATTCGGGGCCGAGGACATTCAGTACTTC.

This clonotype showed up just a few times. J is TRBJ2-7 and V is TRBV7-2; possibly TRBD1 or TRBD2 for D (5 bases each). Between the trimmed V and J ends, which lost 4 bases and 5 bases, there was a span of 15 bases. Germline V gene data show CDR1 as SGHTA and CDR2 as FQGNSA. This CDR3 spans 14 amino acids. CDR3 sequence: CASSSSPLGDEQYF. The DNA of the CDR3 is TGTGCCAGCAGCTCATCCCCTCTGGGGGACGAGCAGTACTTC.

The chain combines TRBV4-1 with TRBJ2-4, with unresolved D. V gave up 0 bases and J gave up 3 bases, with 12 bases separating them. The CDR3 spans 16 residues. Germline V gene sequence: CDR1 MGHRA, CDR2 YSYEKL. CDR3 DNA: TGCGCCAGCAGCCAAGAGGGCGTGGTGGACAAAAACATTCAGTACTTC. Translating gives CASSQEGVVDKNIQYF.

The V gene is TRBV6-1, the J gene TRBJ1-2; D uncertain. The CDR3 contains 15 residues. Germline CDR1 and CDR2: MNHNS and SASEGT. V lost 2 bases, J lost 7 bases, and 17 bases lay in between. This CDR3 is CASSEQRRATGGYTF. CDR3 coding DNA: TGTGCCAGCAGTGAACAAAGACGGGCTACGGGTGGCTACACCTTC.

This clonotype appeared a few times. The chain is built from TRBV7-9 and TRBJ2-3, with 9 nucleotides matching TRBD1. Germline values: CDR1 SEHNR, CDR2 FQNEAQ (reference sequence). V shed 5 bases, J shed 4 bases, and the junction held 7 bases outside the gene matches. The CDR3 spans 15 residues. The CDR3 is CASSRQGGSADTQYF. CDR3 bases: TGTGCCAGCAGCAGACAGGGGGGGTCGGCAGATACGCAGTATTTT.

This clonotype was recorded at least ten times. The chain links TRBV29-1 to TRBJ2-3; D is unclear. V lost 4 bases, J lost 1 base, and 9 bases lay in between. Germline V CDR1 and CDR2: SQVTM, ANQGSEA. This CDR3 region has 13 residues. This CDR3 reads CSVGAAGTDTQYF. The CDR3 DNA follows: TGCAGCGTTGGAGCCGCCGGCACAGATACGCAGTATTTT.

As for this clonotype: A much larger clone is a single base away; this may be a read error. The chain is built from TRBV6-5 and TRBJ2-5, with 8 bases lining up with TRBD2. The end of the DNA fits TRBJ2-7 better, so the J call may be wrong. This CDR3 is built from 11 residues. Germline CDR1 and CDR2: MNHEY and SVGAGI. The CDR3 spells CACGGLNEQYF. CDR3 nucleotide sequence: TGTGCCTGCGGGGGGCTCAACGAGCAGTACTTC.

The chain employs TRBV12-3 or TRBV12-4 and TRBJ2-1; 8 bases line up with TRBD1. The CDR3 covers 14 residues. After removal of 6 bases from V and 4 bases from J, the junction contained 5 bases not matched to a gene. The chain's CDR3 is CASSGQGVYNEQFF. CDR3 sequence (DNA): TGTGCCAGCAGCGGACAGGGTGTTTACAATGAGCAGTTCTTC.

There are a few counts of this clonotype. V is TRBV20-1 and J is TRBJ1-1; tentative D call: TRBD1 (6 bases). The CDR3 runs to 15 residues. Trimming took off 4 bases at V and 5 bases at J, with 20 bases between the two ends. Per the germline V gene, CDR1 is DFQATT and CDR2 is SNEGSKA (reference sequence). This CDR3 is CSATKKGGGETEAFF. CDR3 bases: TGCAGTGCTACCAAAAAGGGGGGAGGGGAGACTGAAGCTTTCTTT.

This clonotype was counted only a few times. The CDR3, as DNA: TGTGCCAGCAGCTTATTGGCACAAGAGACCCAGTACTTC. It encodes CASSLLAQETQYF. This chain links TRBV7-6 with TRBJ2-5, with D unclear. CDR1 and CDR2 from the germline V gene are SGHVS and FNYEAQ. V lost 2 bases, J lost 2 bases, and 6 bases lay in between. This CDR3 has 13 amino acids.

There are a few counts of this clonotype. V usage is TRBV20-1 and J usage is TRBJ2-1, with D unresolved. Germline CDR1 is DFQATT and CDR2 is SNEGSKA (reference sequence). Trimming took off 4 bases at V and 8 bases at J, with 12 bases between the two ends. The CDR3 loop spans 12 amino acids. The CDR3 spells CSAMDGWDEQFF. CDR3 sequence (DNA): TGCAGTGCTATGGACGGGTGGGATGAGCAGTTCTTC.

This clonotype occurred a few times. V is TRBV28 and J is TRBJ2-5; 7 nucleotides agree with TRBD2. This CDR3 region has 13 residues. In germline, CDR1 is MDHEN, CDR2 SYDVKM. Unmatched junction bases numbered 5, after V lost 8 bases and J lost 2 bases. In DNA form, the CDR3 reads TGTGCCAGCGGACGTAGCGGGCAAGAGACCCAGTACTTC. Its translation: CASGRSGQETQYF. Combining the CDR3 with reference TRBV28 and TRBJ2-5 gives the whole variable domain DVKVTQSSRYLVKRTGEKVFLECVQDMDHENMFWYRQDPGLGLRLIYFSYDVKMKEKGDIPEGYSVSREKKERFSLILESASTNQTSMYLCASGRSGQETQYFGPGTRLLVL.

The chain uses TRBV7-2 and TRBJ2-1; 10 nucleotides agree with TRBD2. The V segment lost 1 base and the J segment 10 bases; nucleotides outside the gene matches: 10. Germline V gene data show CDR1 as SGHTA and CDR2 as FQGNSA. The CDR3 length is 16 residues. The DNA for the CDR3 is TGTGCCAGCAGCTTAGAGGCGGCTAGCGGGAGTAGGGAGCAGTTCTTC. It codes for CASSLEAASGSREQFF.

The chain couples TRBV6-1 to TRBJ2-3; D uncertain. Per the germline V gene, CDR1 is MNHNS and CDR2 is SASEGT. The V and J ends lost 8 bases and 3 bases respectively, with 12 bases between them. The length of the CDR3 is 13 residues. The CDR3 sequence is CASPLDGTDTQYF. CDR3 sequence (DNA): TGTGCCAGCCCCCTCGACGGGACAGATACGCAGTATTTT.